A selection of T cell receptor beta chains follows, all from one sample in a study of cytomegalovirus exposure and HLA in healthy donors. Profiled with immunoSEQ multiplex PCR; TCRdb holds only in-frame clones, not every one. The sample contains about 76,000 clones, under 80% of which appear only once. Sequencing was carried out using PBMCs. The receptors originated from a male donor in good health and CMV-seropositive. Each CDR3 is given with its conserved first and last residue. A D gene is named only where the DNA matches it firmly. The size of a clone is reported for some rows only, either as once, few or many, or as a class for expanded clones.

abundance: few
v_gene: TRBV14
d_gene: .
j_gene: TRBJ1-4
CDR3aa: CASSHITQGTATNEKLFF
CDR3nt: TGTGCCAGCAGCCACATCACGCAGGGGACCGCAACTAATGAAAAACTGTTTTTT

abundance: .
v_gene: TRBV7-3
d_gene: TRBD1
j_gene: TRBJ2-1
CDR3aa: CASSHGQGHNEQFF
CDR3nt: TGTGCCAGCAGCCACGGACAGGGGCACAATGAGCAGTTCTTC

abundance: .
v_gene: TRBV7-8
d_gene: .
j_gene: TRBJ2-2
CDR3aa: CASSLVDRKPNTGELFF
CDR3nt: TGTGCCAGCAGCTTAGTCGACAGAAAGCCGAACACCGGGGAGCTGTTTTTT

abundance: .
v_gene: TRBV19
d_gene: TRBD1
j_gene: TRBJ1-4
CDR3aa: CASSAGTATNEKLFF
CDR3nt: TGTGCCAGTAGTGCTGGGACAGCAACTAATGAAAAACTGTTTTTT

abundance: .
v_gene: TRBV4-1
d_gene: .
j_gene: TRBJ2-3
CDR3aa: CASSQQSQKWTDTQYF
CDR3nt: TGCGCCAGCAGCCAGCAATCCCAGAAGTGGACAGATACGCAGTATTTT

abundance: .
v_gene: TRBV18
d_gene: .
j_gene: TRBJ2-5
CDR3aa: CASSPLEGSDKTQYF
CDR3nt: TGTGCCAGCTCACCGCTGGAGGGGTCTGATAAGACCCAGTACTTC

abundance: .
v_gene: TRBV5-5
d_gene: .
j_gene: TRBJ2-5
CDR3aa: CASTAVVGQETQYF
CDR3nt: TGTGCCAGCACCGCGGTGGTGGGCCAAGAGACCCAGTACTTC

abundance: .
v_gene: TRBV11-2
d_gene: TRBD2
j_gene: TRBJ2-7
CDR3aa: CASSVGLADLGEQYF
CDR3nt: TGTGCCAGCAGCGTCGGACTAGCGGACTTGGGGGAGCAGTACTTC

abundance: .
v_gene: TRBV7-2
d_gene: TRBD1
j_gene: TRBJ2-5
CDR3aa: CASSEGGQGVRETQYF
CDR3nt: TGTGCCAGCAGCGAAGGCGGACAGGGAGTAAGGGAGACCCAGTACTTC

abundance: .
v_gene: TRBV2
d_gene: .
j_gene: TRBJ2-3
CDR3aa: CASSENLPSDTQYF
CDR3nt: TGTGCCAGCAGTGAAAATCTACCCTCAGATACGCAGTATTTT

abundance: .
v_gene: TRBV19
d_gene: .
j_gene: TRBJ2-3
CDR3aa: CASRDSPGDTQYF
CDR3nt: TGTGCCAGTAGGGATAGTCCGGGGGATACGCAGTATTTT

abundance: .
v_gene: TRBV12-5
d_gene: TRBD1
j_gene: TRBJ2-7
CDR3aa: CASGKGQGDSYEQYF
CDR3nt: TGTGCTAGTGGTAAAGGACAGGGGGATTCCTACGAGCAGTACTTC

abundance: .
v_gene: TRBV5-1
d_gene: TRBD1
j_gene: TRBJ2-1
CDR3aa: CASSLRQGANEQFF
CDR3nt: TGCGCCAGCAGCCTCCGACAGGGGGCCAATGAGCAGTTCTTC

abundance: .
v_gene: TRBV10-3
d_gene: .
j_gene: TRBJ2-7
CDR3aa: CAISESGGRHEQYF
CDR3nt: TGTGCCATCAGTGAGTCGGGGGGGCGTCACGAGCAGTACTTC

abundance: few
v_gene: TRBV9
d_gene: .
j_gene: TRBJ2-1
CDR3aa: CASSESGESYNEQFF
CDR3nt: TGTGCCAGCAGCGAAAGCGGAGAATCCTACAATGAGCAGTTCTTC

abundance: .
v_gene: TRBV7-2
d_gene: .
j_gene: TRBJ2-5
CDR3aa: CASSLRAEGTQYF
CDR3nt: TGTGCCAGCAGCTTACGGGCGGAGGGAACCCAGTACTTC

abundance: few
v_gene: TRBV5-1
d_gene: TRBD1
j_gene: TRBJ2-7
CDR3aa: CASSLVQGAYEQYF
CDR3nt: TGCGCCAGCAGCTTGGTACAGGGGGCCTACGAGCAGTACTTC

abundance: .
v_gene: TRBV30
d_gene: .
j_gene: TRBJ2-7
CDR3aa: CAWSGGRGYEQYF
CDR3nt: TGTGCCTGGAGTGGAGGCCGAGGGTACGAGCAGTACTTC

abundance: .
v_gene: TRBV6-1
d_gene: TRBD1
j_gene: TRBJ1-2
CDR3aa: CASSEGTGGLNYGYTF
CDR3nt: TGTGCCAGCAGTGAAGGCACAGGGGGATTGAACTATGGCTACACCTTC

abundance: .
v_gene: TRBV29-1
d_gene: .
j_gene: TRBJ2-7
CDR3aa: CSASGTSTSEQYF
CDR3nt: TGCAGCGCCTCGGGAACATCGACATCCGAGCAGTACTTC

abundance: .
v_gene: TRBV5-1
d_gene: TRBD1
j_gene: TRBJ2-7
CDR3aa: CASSFGGQVVHEQYF
CDR3nt: TGCGCCAGCAGCTTTGGAGGACAGGTGGTCCACGAGCAGTACTTC

abundance: .
v_gene: TRBV28
d_gene: .
j_gene: TRBJ1-1
CDR3aa: CASSFRNTEAFF
CDR3nt: TGTGCCAGCAGTTTCAGGAACACTGAAGCTTTCTTT

abundance: .
v_gene: TRBV10-3
d_gene: .
j_gene: TRBJ2-1
CDR3aa: CAIQGSTLSYNEQFF
CDR3nt: TGTGCCATCCAGGGCTCAACACTCTCCTACAATGAGCAGTTCTTC

abundance: .
v_gene: TRBV6-6
d_gene: .
j_gene: TRBJ1-2
CDR3aa: CASSSGAAQFYGYTF
CDR3nt: TGTGCCAGCAGTTCCGGAGCAGCCCAGTTCTATGGCTACACCTTC

abundance: .
v_gene: TRBV27
d_gene: TRBD1
j_gene: TRBJ1-1
CDR3aa: CASAQYRGEGTEAFF
CDR3nt: TGTGCCAGCGCCCAATACAGGGGCGAGGGCACTGAAGCTTTCTTT

abundance: .
v_gene: TRBV5-1
d_gene: TRBD1
j_gene: TRBJ2-5
CDR3aa: CASSTEVGQGGETQYF
CDR3nt: TGCGCCAGCAGCACCGAGGTGGGACAGGGAGGAGAGACCCAGTACTTC

abundance: .
v_gene: TRBV27
d_gene: .
j_gene: TRBJ2-1
CDR3aa: CASSLSSGSWEQFF
CDR3nt: TGTGCCAGCAGTTTATCATCGGGGTCCTGGGAGCAGTTCTTC

abundance: .
v_gene: TRBV2
d_gene: .
j_gene: TRBJ2-1
CDR3aa: CASSPRGYRATNEQFF
CDR3nt: TGTGCCAGCAGTCCAAGGGGGTATCGGGCGACCAATGAGCAGTTCTTC

abundance: .
v_gene: TRBV10-3
d_gene: TRBD1
j_gene: TRBJ1-6
CDR3aa: CAISERQGGNSPLHF
CDR3nt: TGTGCCATCAGCGAGAGACAGGGGGGCAATTCACCCCTCCACTTT

abundance: .
v_gene: TRBV7-2
d_gene: TRBD2
j_gene: TRBJ2-7
CDR3aa: CASSWGAGGSSYEQYF
CDR3nt: TGTGCCAGCAGCTGGGGGGCGGGGGGCAGCTCCTACGAGCAGTACTTC

abundance: .
v_gene: TRBV18
d_gene: .
j_gene: TRBJ1-5
CDR3aa: CASSPSSPGQPQHF
CDR3nt: TGTGCCAGCTCACCGTCTTCTCCGGGGCAGCCCCAGCATTTT

abundance: .
v_gene: TRBV4-2
d_gene: TRBD2
j_gene: TRBJ2-2
CDR3aa: CASSQASGVNTGELFF
CDR3nt: TGTGCCAGCAGCCAAGCTAGCGGGGTGAACACCGGGGAGCTGTTTTTT

abundance: .
v_gene: TRBV21-1
d_gene: .
j_gene: TRBJ2-4
CDR3aa: CASSKGLLAKNIQYF
CDR3nt: TGTGCCAGCAGCAAAGGTCTCCTAGCCAAAAACATTCAGTACTTC

abundance: .
v_gene: TRBV12-5
d_gene: .
j_gene: TRBJ2-7
CDR3aa: CASVRQGTYEQYF
CDR3nt: TGTGCTAGTGTGAGGCAGGGGACCTACGAGCAGTACTTC

abundance: .
v_gene: TRBV6-1
d_gene: TRBD2
j_gene: TRBJ2-3
CDR3aa: CASTGTSDRPDTQYF
CDR3nt: TGTGCCAGCACCGGGACTAGCGATAGACCAGATACGCAGTATTTT

abundance: .
v_gene: TRBV15
d_gene: .
j_gene: TRBJ1-1
CDR3aa: CATSRDGAMNTEAFF
CDR3nt: TGTGCCACCAGCAGAGATGGGGCGATGAACACTGAAGCTTTCTTT

abundance: few
v_gene: TRBV7-9
d_gene: .
j_gene: TRBJ2-3
CDR3aa: CASSLPNTDTQYF
CDR3nt: TGTGCCAGCAGCTTACCCAACACAGATACGCAGTATTTT

abundance: .
v_gene: TRBV18
d_gene: .
j_gene: TRBJ2-7
CDR3aa: CASSPAAAAFSYEQYF
CDR3nt: TGTGCCAGCTCACCAGCGGCAGCAGCTTTCTCCTACGAGCAGTACTTC